The next 5 T cell receptor beta chains were all read from a single sample in a study of T cell responses to AZD1222 COVID-19 vaccine. Assay used: immunoSEQ multiplex PCR; TCRdb lists only in-frame clones, some missing. Of 100,000 to 150,000 clones in the sample, about 90% were seen once. The sequencing here drew on peripheral blood, taken on day 0 of AZD1222 vaccination. These receptors were obtained from an adult in good health.

This rearrangement joins TRBV5-1 to TRBJ1-1; unclear D gene. Trimming shortened V by 0 bases and J by 4 bases, and 10 bases separated the two germline ends. This CDR3 spans 14 amino acids. Germline CDR1 is SGHRS and CDR2 is YFSETQ. The CDR3 spells CASSLGDEFTEAFF. CDR3 bases: TGCGCCAGCAGCTTGGGAGACGAGTTCACTGAAGCTTTCTTT.

The chain recombines TRBV18 with TRBJ2-1, with 10 bases lining up with TRBD2. Trimming took 8 bases from V and 5 from J; bases not matched to a gene: 6. Germline-derived CDR1 and CDR2 are KGHSH and LQKENI. The CDR3 has 14 amino acids. The CDR3 loop reads CASGTSGNDNEQFF. The DNA for the CDR3 is TGTGCCAGCGGCACTAGCGGGAACGACAATGAGCAGTTCTTC.

This chain connects TRBV5-1 to TRBJ2-7, with TRBD2 matching 7 bases. Germline values: CDR1 SGHRS, CDR2 YFSETQ. V gave up 5 bases and J gave up 5 bases; unmatched junction bases: 13. This CDR3 has 15 amino acids. The CDR3 DNA reads as TGCGCCAGCAGACTGTCTCCGACTAGCAGAAACGAGCAGTACTTC. This translates into CASRLSPTSRNEQYF.

The V and J genes are TRBV28 and TRBJ1-4; 7 positions agree with TRBD1. Trimming cost V 7 bases and J 5 bases; bases outside gene matches: 10. The germline V gene encodes CDR1 MDHEN and CDR2 SYDVKM. The CDR3 is made up of 15 amino acids. The CDR3 coding sequence is TGTGCCAGCAAATCCCGGGACAGCCAAAATGAAAAACTGTTTTTT. The encoded protein is CASKSRDSQNEKLFF. The full variable domain, completed using reference TRBV28 and TRBJ1-4, is DVKVTQSSRYLVKRTGEKVFLECVQDMDHENMFWYRQDPGLGLRLIYFSYDVKMKEKGDIPEGYSVSREKKERFSLILESASTNQTSMYLCASKSRDSQNEKLFFGSGTQLSVL.

This clone has more than one count but fewer than ten. The chain carries TRBV10-3 and TRBJ2-2; a weak D match, TRBD2 (6 bases). V was trimmed by 6 bases and J by 9 bases, leaving 20 bases between them. CDR1 and CDR2 (germline): ENHRY, SYGVKD. This CDR3 has 15 amino acids. The CDR3 coding sequence is TGTGCCATCAGCGAACTCCGGGAGCCCCGGCGGGAGCTGTTTTTT. This gives the protein CAISELREPRRELFF.